The clone carrying this T cell receptor (beta chain) was seen a few times. These data are taken from a study of CD8+ T cells in alopecia areata. Study information: Treated patients were given oral tofacitinib, which was dosed at 5 to 10 mg twice daily. Among treated patients, severity was scored by affected scalp area percentage.

The V end lost 8 bases, the J end lost 5 bases, and 13 bases lay between the germline ends. Germline CDR1 SGHTA, CDR2 FQGTGA. CDR3 length: 13 residues. cDNA serving as the sequencing template came from extracted, reverse transcribed RNA. The method was immunoSEQ multiplex PCR; TCRdb's version includes in-frame clones alone and lacks a portion of them. The table shows around 290,000 clones, with more than 45% occurring only once. Treatment meaning: oral pan-JAK inhibitor, 5-10 mg twice daily. In alopecia areata patients, both lesional scalp punch biopsies and peripheral blood were collected. Using a FACSAria, the CD4+ and CD8+ T cells were sorted from the PBMCs.

Sequenced here: CD4+ T cells sorted from blood, sampled at week 24, from a patient treated with tofacitinib. The receptor was derived from a human donor with alopecia areata. V and J are TRBV7-3 and TRBJ2-1; D might be TRBD2 (6 bases). The CDR3 spells CASAVGGNNEQFF. In DNA, the CDR3 is TGTGCCAGCGCCGTGGGGGGAAACAATGAGCAGTTCTTC.